This T cell receptor (beta chain) came from a study of T cells in Graves' hyperthyroidism and ophthalmopathy. This clonotype came up a few times. What it recognizes is unknown. Study findings and constraints: Among thyroid clonotypes expanded above 0.001, most also appeared in blood.

Graves' hyperthyroidism qualified as stable when ophthalmopathy did not progress within 18 months. Uncontrolled infection, other autoimmune disease, pregnancy and lactation each barred patients from inclusion. RNA transcripts served as the template for amplifying TCR beta CDR3 regions. In the first-round RT-PCR of the TCR CDR3, the HTBI primer set was used. TCRdb reanalysed the multiplex PCR reads using MiXCR and keeps one entry per CDR3 protein. Among hundreds of thousands of distinct CDR3 sequences listed, about 15% were seen once. The CDR3 loop spans 14 amino acids. Trimming removed 5 bases from V and 4 bases from J; junction bases left unmatched: 7. Germline CDR1 and CDR2: SGHTA and FQGNSA.

What was sequenced was blood. This TCR derives from a woman in her 30s with Graves' hyperthyroidism. The chain couples TRBV7-2 to TRBJ2-5, with TRBD1 matching 7 bases. The CDR3 DNA reads TGTGCCAGCAGCCTGACAGGGTACGGAGAGACCCAGTACTTC. It is translated as CASSLTGYGETQYF. The whole variable domain, filled in from reference TRBV7-2 and TRBJ2-5, reads GAGVSQSPSNKVTEKGKDVELRCDPISGHTALYWYRQSLGQGLEFLIYFQGNSAPDKSGLPSDRFSAERTGGSVSTLTIQRTQQEDSAVYLCASSLTGYGETQYFGPGTRLLVL.